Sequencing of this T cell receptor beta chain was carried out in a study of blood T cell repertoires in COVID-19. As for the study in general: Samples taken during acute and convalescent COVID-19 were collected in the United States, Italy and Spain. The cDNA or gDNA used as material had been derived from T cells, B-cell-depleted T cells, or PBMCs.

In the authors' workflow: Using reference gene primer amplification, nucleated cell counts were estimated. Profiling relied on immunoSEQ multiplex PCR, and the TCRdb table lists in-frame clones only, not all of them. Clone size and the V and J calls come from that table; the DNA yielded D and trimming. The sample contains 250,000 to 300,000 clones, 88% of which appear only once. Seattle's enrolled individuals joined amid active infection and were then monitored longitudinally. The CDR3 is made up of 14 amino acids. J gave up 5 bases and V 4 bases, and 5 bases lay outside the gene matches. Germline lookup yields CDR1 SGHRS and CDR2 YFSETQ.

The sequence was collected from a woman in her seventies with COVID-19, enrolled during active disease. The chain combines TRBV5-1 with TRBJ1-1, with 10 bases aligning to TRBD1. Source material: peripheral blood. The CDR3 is CASSLWTGGTEAFF. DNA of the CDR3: TGCGCCAGCAGCCTGTGGACAGGGGGGACTGAAGCTTTCTTT. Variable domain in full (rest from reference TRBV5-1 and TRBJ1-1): KAGVTQTPRYLIKTRGQQVTLSCSPISGHRSVSWYQQTPGQGLQFLFEYFSETQRNKGNFPGRFSGRQFSNSRSEMNVSTLELGDSALYLCASSLWTGGTEAFFGQGTRLTVV.